A single sample gave rise to the 6 T cell receptor beta chains below, sequenced in a study of cytomegalovirus exposure and HLA in healthy donors. Measured with immunoSEQ multiplex PCR; TCRdb has only the in-frame clones, and not every one. Among 150,000 to 200,000 clones listed, approximately 86% were seen once. The sample was PBMCs. The receptors originated from a man aged 18 to 35 in good health and CMV-seropositive.

This clone was found a few times. V is TRBV7-9 and J is TRBJ2-7; 8 nucleotides align to TRBD2. CDR3 length equals 16 residues. From germline, CDR1 is SEHNR and CDR2 FQNEAQ (reference sequence). Losses at the gene ends were 1 base for V and 2 bases for J; bases not matched to a gene: 7. CDR3 region: CASSLGILAGPYEQYF. For the CDR3, the DNA is TGTGCCAGCAGCTTAGGGATCTTAGCGGGGCCCTACGAGCAGTACTTC.

The V gene is TRBV7-2, the J gene TRBJ2-7, with TRBD2 matching 10 bases. Trimming at V came to 2 bases and at J to 0 bases, leaving 10 bases not matched to a gene. The CDR3 covers 18 residues. Looked up from germline, CDR1 is SGHTA and CDR2 is FQGNSA. CDR3 coding DNA: TGTGCCAGCAGCTTAAGAAGGAGCGGGAGGGATTTCTCCTACGAGCAGTACTTC. Translation gives CASSLRRSGRDFSYEQYF.

This chain joins TRBV11-2 and TRBJ2-1, with TRBD2 matching over 9 bases. The CDR3 has 14 residues. The V segment lost 5 bases and the J segment 1 base; nucleotides outside the gene matches: 0. CDR1 SGHAT and CDR2 FQNNGV come from the germline V gene. The CDR3 loop is CASSLAGSYNEQFF. In nucleotides, the CDR3 is TGTGCCAGCAGCCTAGCGGGATCCTACAATGAGCAGTTCTTC.

The rearrangement links TRBV19 to TRBJ2-7, with 9 bases lining up with TRBD1. Germline V gives CDR1 LNHDA, CDR2 SQIVND (reference sequence). The CDR3 totals 12 residues. V shed 9 bases, J shed 6 bases, and the junction held 6 bases outside the gene matches. The CDR3 is CASGGQGREQYF. CDR3 in DNA: TGTGCCAGCGGAGGACAGGGGCGCGAGCAGTACTTC.

The chain carries TRBV19 and TRBJ2-7, with 9 bases aligning to TRBD1. J was trimmed by 3 bases and V by 6 bases; bases with no gene match: 6. The germline CDR1 and CDR2 sequences are LNHDA and SQIVND (reference sequence). The CDR3 is made up of 14 amino acids. In DNA, the CDR3 is TGTGCCAGTAGCACGGGACAGGGTCACTACGAGCAGTACTTC. This translates into CASSTGQGHYEQYF.

V gene TRBV21-1 combines with J gene TRBJ2-2; the DNA was not used to check the table's D call, TRBD2. TRBV21-1 is shown as a pseudogene. This CDR3 contains 17 residues. CDR3 DNA sequence: TGTGCCAGCAGCCTCATCGACGCCGGACTAGGCGCCGGGGAGCTGTTTTTT. This sequence encodes CASSLIDAGLGAGELFF.